What follows describes a single T cell receptor beta chain. The target antigen is unknown. The data are from a study of post-analysis software for immune sequencing data. Study background: The cohort encompassed relapsing-remitting, secondary progressive and progressive-relapsing multiple sclerosis disease courses.

The library was made from cDNA and included unique molecular identifiers. When roughly 0.9 to 10 million T cells were used, they gave roughly 500,000 cDNA molecules. One entry per CDR3 protein, called by TCRdb with MiXCR from the PCR reads. The sample includes fewer than 900,000 distinct CDR3 sequences, around 42% of them seen just once. The V gene end was trimmed by 2 bases and the J gene end by 6 bases; junction bases not matched to a gene: 3. The CDR3 loop spans 14 amino acids. CDR1 ENHRY and CDR2 SYGVKD come from the germline V gene. Whole-study findings and limits: TRBV5-6, TRBV5-1 and TRBV20-1 were among a few TRBV segments more frequent in patients than controls. Pronounced co-clustering by F measure was evident among identically batched samples. Compared with controls, patients showed significantly lower normalized Chao1 diversity.

Sample: blood. The receptor comes from a girl aged 10 to 17 with multiple sclerosis. This rearrangement joins TRBV10-3 to TRBJ2-7, with 11 positions matching TRBD2. CDR3 region: CAISETSGSAEQYF. CDR3 sequence (DNA): TGTGCCATCAGTGAGACTAGCGGGAGTGCCGAGCAGTACTTC.